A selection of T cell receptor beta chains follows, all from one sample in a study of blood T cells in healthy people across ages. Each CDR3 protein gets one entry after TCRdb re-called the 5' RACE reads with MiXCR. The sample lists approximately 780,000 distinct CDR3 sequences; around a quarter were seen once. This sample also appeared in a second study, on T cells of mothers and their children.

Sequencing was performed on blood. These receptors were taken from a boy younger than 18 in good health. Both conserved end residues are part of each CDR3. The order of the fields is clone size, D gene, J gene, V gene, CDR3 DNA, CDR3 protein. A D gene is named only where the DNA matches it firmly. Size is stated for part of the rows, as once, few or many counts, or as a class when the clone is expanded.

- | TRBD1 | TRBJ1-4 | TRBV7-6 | TGTGCCAGCAGCGCCCTTCCCCGGGACAGAAATGAAAAACTGTTTTTT | CASSALPRDRNEKLFF
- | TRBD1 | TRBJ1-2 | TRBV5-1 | TGCGCCAGCAGGGAGGGGACAGGGATTTATGGCTACACCTTC | CASREGTGIYGYTF
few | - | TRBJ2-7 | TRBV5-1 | TGCGCCAGCAGGGCAGGTGGAAACTCCTACGAGCAGTACTTC | CASRAGGNSYEQYF
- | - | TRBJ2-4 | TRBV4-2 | TGTGCCAGCAGCCTTACCGAGGGGGCCAAAAACATTCAGTACTTC | CASSLTEGAKNIQYF
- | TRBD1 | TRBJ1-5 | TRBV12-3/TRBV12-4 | TGTGCCAGCAGTTTATGGTGGGGTGGGACAGGGGGCAATCAGCCCCAGCATTTT | CASSLWWGGTGGNQPQHF
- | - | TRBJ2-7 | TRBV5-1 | TGCGCCAGCAGCTGGGAGACTAGCTCCTACGAGCAGTACTTC | CASSWETSSYEQYF
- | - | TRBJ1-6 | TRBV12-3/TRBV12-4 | TGTGCCAGCAGCCCAGCGGACGGTTCACCCCTCCACTTT | CASSPADGSPLHF
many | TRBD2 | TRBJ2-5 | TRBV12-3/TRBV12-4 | TGTGCCAGCAGTTTGGGGAGCGGGGGGGCCATACAAGAGACCCAGTACTTC | CASSLGSGGAIQETQYF
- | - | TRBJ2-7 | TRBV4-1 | TGCGCCAGCAGCCATCCGGGACGCGGTACCTACGAGCAGTACTTC | CASSHPGRGTYEQYF
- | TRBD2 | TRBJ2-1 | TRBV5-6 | TGTGCCAGCAGCTTGATAGTGCGGGAGGTTGTGGATGAGCAGTTCTTC | CASSLIVREVVDEQFF
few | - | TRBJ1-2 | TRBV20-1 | TGCAGTGCTAGGAAGCGGACAGCCCTTAGGGTCGCGTATGGCTACACCTTC | CSARKRTALRVAYGYTF
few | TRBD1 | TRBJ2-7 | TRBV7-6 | TGTGCCAGCAGCTTAGGGACGGGGACAGGGGGGTACGAGCAGTACTTC | CASSLGTGTGGYEQYF
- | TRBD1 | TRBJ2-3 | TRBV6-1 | TGTGCCAGCAGTGCCCGAGGGGGCTCTCAGACAGATACGCAGTATTTT | CASSARGGSQTDTQYF
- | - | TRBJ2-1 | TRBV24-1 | TGTGCCACCGCAACTAGGGAGCTCGGCCATGAGCAGTTCTTC | CATATRELGHEQFF
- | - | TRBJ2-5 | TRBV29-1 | TGCAGCGCCCGAAAGGGGGGAAGGCAAGAGACCCAGTACTTC | CSARKGGRQETQYF
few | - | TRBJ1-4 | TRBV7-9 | TGTGCCAGCAGCTTAGATTCTGGAAAACTGTTTTTT | CASSLDSGKLFF
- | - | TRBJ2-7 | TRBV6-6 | TGTGCCAGCAGTTACTCGAAGGGTCCTAACGAGCAGTACTTC | CASSYSKGPNEQYF
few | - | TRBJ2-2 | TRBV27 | TGTGCCAGCAGTTTAATCGGCACTTTGAACACCGGGGAGCTGTTTTTT | CASSLIGTLNTGELFF
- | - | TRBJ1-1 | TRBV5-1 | TGCGCCAGCAGCAAAAACAGGGACACTGAAGCTTTCTTT | CASSKNRDTEAFF
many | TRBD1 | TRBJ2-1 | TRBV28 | TGTGCCAGCAGTTCAGGGGGCTCCTACAATGAGCAGTTCTTC | CASSSGGSYNEQFF
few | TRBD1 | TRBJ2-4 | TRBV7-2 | TGTGCCAGCATCGAAGCCGGGACAGGGCGCGGAAACATTCAGTACTTC | CASIEAGTGRGNIQYF
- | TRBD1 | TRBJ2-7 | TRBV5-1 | TGCGCCAGCAGCTGGGGACAGGAATCAGGCGAGCAGTACTTC | CASSWGQESGEQYF
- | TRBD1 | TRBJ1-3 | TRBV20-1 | TGCAGTGCGCCAGGGGGTCCTGGAAACACCATATATTTT | CSAPGGPGNTIYF
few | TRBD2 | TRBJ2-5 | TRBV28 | TGTGCCAGCAGCTCTTCGGTGGCGGGGGGGCAAGAGACCCAGTACTTC | CASSSSVAGGQETQYF
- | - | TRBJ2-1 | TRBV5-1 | TGCGCCAGCAGCTCAGGAGGGGGGCGCTTCTACAATGAGCAGTTCTTC | CASSSGGGRFYNEQFF
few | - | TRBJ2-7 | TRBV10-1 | TGCGCCAGCTTCTGTGGGGGGTACGAGCAGTACTTC | CASFCGGYEQYF
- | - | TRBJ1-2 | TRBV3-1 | TGTGCCAGCAGCCAAGGAAACGGCGGACAGCCTGCTCCAATCTATGGCTACACCTTC | CASSQGNGGQPAPIYGYTF